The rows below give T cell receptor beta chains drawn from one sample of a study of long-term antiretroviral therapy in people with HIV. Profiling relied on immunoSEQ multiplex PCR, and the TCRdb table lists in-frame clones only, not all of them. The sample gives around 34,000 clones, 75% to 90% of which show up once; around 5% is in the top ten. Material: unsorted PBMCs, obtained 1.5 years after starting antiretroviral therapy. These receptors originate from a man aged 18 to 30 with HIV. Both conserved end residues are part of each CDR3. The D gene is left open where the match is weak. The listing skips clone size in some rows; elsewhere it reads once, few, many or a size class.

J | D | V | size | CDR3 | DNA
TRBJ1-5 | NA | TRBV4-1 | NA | CASSQNTGFSQPQHF | TGCGCCAGCAGCCAAAATACAGGTTTTAGTCAGCCCCAGCATTTT
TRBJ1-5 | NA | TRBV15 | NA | CATSRVEGLEPQHF | TGTGCCACCAGCAGAGTGGAGGGGTTAGAGCCCCAGCATTTT
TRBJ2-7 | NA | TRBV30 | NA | CAWSAVNEQYF | TGTGCCTGGAGTGCCGTAAACGAGCAGTACTTC
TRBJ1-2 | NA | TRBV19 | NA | CASRPPGTENYGYTF | TGTGCCAGCAGACCCCCAGGGACGGAGAACTATGGCTACACCTTC
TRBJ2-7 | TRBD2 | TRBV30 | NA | CACVGLAGDEQYF | TGTGCCTGTGTGGGACTAGCGGGAGACGAGCAGTACTTC
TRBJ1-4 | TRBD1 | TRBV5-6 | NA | CASSLLTRDRGSTNEKLFF | TGTGCCAGCAGCTTGTTAACACGGGACAGGGGATCAACTAATGAAAAACTGTTTTTT
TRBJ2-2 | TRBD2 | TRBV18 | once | CASSPVFPGGSGTGELFF | TGTGCCAGCTCACCTGTTTTTCCAGGCGGGAGCGGCACCGGGGAGCTGTTTTTT
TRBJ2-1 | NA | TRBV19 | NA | CASSTGVSSYNEQFF | TGTGCCAGTAGTACAGGGGTTAGCTCCTACAATGAGCAGTTCTTC
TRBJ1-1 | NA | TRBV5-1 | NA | CASASGAFEAFF | TGCGCCAGCGCATCAGGGGCTTTTGAAGCTTTCTTT
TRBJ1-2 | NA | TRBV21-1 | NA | CARSGGIRNGYTF | TGTGCCAGGTCGGGCGGGATTAGAAATGGCTACACCTTC
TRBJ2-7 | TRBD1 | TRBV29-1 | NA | CSVTGDRLYEQYF | TGCAGCGTGACAGGGGACAGGCTGTACGAGCAGTACTTC
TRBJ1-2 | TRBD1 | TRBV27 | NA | CASTPGQGRNYGYTF | TGTGCCAGCACCCCGGGACAGGGGAGAAACTATGGCTACACCTTC
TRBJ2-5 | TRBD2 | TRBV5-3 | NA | CARSLGREGRRKTQYF | TGTGCCAGAAGCTTGGGGCGGGAGGGCCGGAGAAAGACCCAGTACTTC
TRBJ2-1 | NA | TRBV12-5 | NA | CASGLARGLEQFF | TGTGCTAGTGGTTTGGCCCGAGGCCTGGAGCAGTTCTTC
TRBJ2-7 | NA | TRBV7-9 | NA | CASSSERGGEQYF | TGTGCCAGCAGCTCCGAACGAGGGGGCGAGCAGTACTTC
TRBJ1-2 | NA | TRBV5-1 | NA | CASSLHQELYTF | TGCGCCAGCAGCTTACATCAGGAACTCTACACCTTC
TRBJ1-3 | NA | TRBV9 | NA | CASTPAHSGNTIYF | TGTGCCAGCACCCCAGCACACTCTGGAAACACCATATATTTT
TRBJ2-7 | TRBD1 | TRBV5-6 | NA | CASSLGQGTHEQYF | TGTGCCAGCAGCTTAGGACAGGGTACCCACGAGCAGTACTTC
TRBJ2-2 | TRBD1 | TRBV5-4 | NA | CASSRDRVNTGELFF | TGTGCCAGCAGCCGGGACAGGGTGAACACCGGGGAGCTGTTTTTT
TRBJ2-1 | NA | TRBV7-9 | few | CASSLDVTTPEQFF | TGTGCCAGCAGCTTAGACGTGACAACCCCCGAGCAGTTCTTC
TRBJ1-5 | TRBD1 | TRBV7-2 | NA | CASSDRGGNQPQHF | TGTGCCAGCAGTGACAGGGGTGGCAATCAGCCCCAGCATTTT
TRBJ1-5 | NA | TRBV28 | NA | CASIMGPGGNQPQHF | TGTGCCAGCATCATGGGACCTGGGGGCAATCAGCCCCAGCATTTT
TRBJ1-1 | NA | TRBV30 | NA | CAWSVVGGVEAFF | TGTGCCTGGAGTGTAGTGGGAGGGGTAGAAGCTTTCTTT
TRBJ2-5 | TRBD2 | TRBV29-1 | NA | CSVFTTSGTMNVAETQYF | TGCAGCGTTTTTACGACTAGCGGGACGATGAATGTTGCAGAGACCCAGTACTTC
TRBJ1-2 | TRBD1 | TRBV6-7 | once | CASSNGTGVYGYTF | TGTGCCAGCAGCAACGGGACAGGGGTATATGGCTACACCTTC
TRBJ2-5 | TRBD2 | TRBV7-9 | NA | CASSPPRLAGDQETQYF | TGTGCCAGCAGCCCGCCCCGACTAGCGGGCGACCAAGAGACCCAGTACTTC
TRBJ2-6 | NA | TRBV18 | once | CASSPLPPVASSSGANVLTF | TGTGCCAGCTCCCCTCTACCCCCGGTAGCGTCAAGCTCTGGGGCCAACGTCCTGACTTTC
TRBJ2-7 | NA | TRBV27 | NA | CASSDLGRFHEQYF | TGTGCCAGCAGTGACCTCGGACGGTTCCACGAGCAGTACTTC
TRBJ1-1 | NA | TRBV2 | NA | CANAGTYGEEGVF | TGTGCCAACGCCGGGACTTACGGGGAAGAAGGGGTCTTT
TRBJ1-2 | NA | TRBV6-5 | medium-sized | CASRLQGHGGYTF | TGTGCCAGCAGACTCCAGGGTCATGGGGGCTACACCTTC
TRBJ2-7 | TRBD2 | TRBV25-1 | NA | CASSEGGDYEQYF | TGTGCCAGCAGTGAGGGGGGGGACTACGAGCAGTACTTC
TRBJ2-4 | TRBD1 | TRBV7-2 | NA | CASSEHRGTKNIQYF | TGTGCCAGCAGCGAACACAGGGGTACCAAAAACATTCAGTACTTC
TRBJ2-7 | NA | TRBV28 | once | CASSPAAAYEQYF | TGTGCCAGCAGTCCGGCCGCCGCCTACGAGCAGTACTTC
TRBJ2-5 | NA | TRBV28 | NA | CASSLSSGVQETQYF | TGTGCCAGCAGTTTATCGTCGGGGGTACAAGAGACCCAGTACTTC
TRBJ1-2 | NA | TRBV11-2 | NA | CASSLEKGKVFGYGYTF | TGTGCCAGCAGCTTAGAGAAGGGTAAGGTCTTCGGGTATGGCTACACCTTC
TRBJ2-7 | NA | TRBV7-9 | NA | CASSPDSSEQYF | TGTGCCAGCAGCCCAGATAGTAGCGAGCAGTACTTC
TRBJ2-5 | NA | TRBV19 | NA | CASSIVREETQYF | TGTGCCAGTAGTATCGTGAGGGAAGAGACCCAGTACTTC
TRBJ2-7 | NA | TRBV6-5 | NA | CAIGFAYEQYF | TGTGCCATCGGCTTTGCCTACGAGCAGTACTTC
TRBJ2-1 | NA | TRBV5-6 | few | CASSLVGGGATYNEQFF | TGTGCCAGCAGCTTGGTCGGGGGCGGGGCAACTTACAATGAGCAGTTCTTC
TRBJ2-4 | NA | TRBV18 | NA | CASRDESAKNIQYF | TGTGCCAGCCGGGACGAGTCGGCCAAAAACATTCAGTACTTC
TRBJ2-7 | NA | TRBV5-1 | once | CASSSESGEQYF | TGCGCCAGCAGCTCCGAGTCGGGCGAGCAGTACTTC
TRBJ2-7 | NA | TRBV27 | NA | CASSLNWARDEQYF | TGTGCCAGCAGTTTAAACTGGGCCCGGGACGAGCAGTACTTC
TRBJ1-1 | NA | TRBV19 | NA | CASSGLENTEAFF | TGTGCCAGTAGTGGACTGGAGAACACTGAAGCTTTCTTT
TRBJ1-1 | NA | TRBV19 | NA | CASSIDGNTEAFF | TGTGCCAGTAGTATTGACGGGAACACTGAAGCTTTCTTT
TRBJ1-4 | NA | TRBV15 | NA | CATSRVLQQNEKLFF | TGTGCCACCAGCAGAGTGCTACAGCAAAATGAAAAACTGTTTTTT
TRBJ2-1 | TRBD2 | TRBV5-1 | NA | CASSLVAGGPLNEQFF | TGCGCCAGCAGCTTGGTGGCGGGAGGGCCACTCAATGAGCAGTTCTTC
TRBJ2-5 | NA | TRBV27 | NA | CASSLLIGAETQYF | TGTGCCAGCAGTTTATTGATCGGAGCCGAGACCCAGTACTTC
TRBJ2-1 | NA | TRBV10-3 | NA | CAIGATSGYQFF | TGTGCCATAGGGGCCACATCGGGGTATCAGTTCTTC
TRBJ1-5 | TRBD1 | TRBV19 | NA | CASSPTGGNQPQHF | TGTGCCAGTAGTCCAACAGGGGGCAATCAGCCCCAGCATTTT
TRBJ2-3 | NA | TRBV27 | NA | CASSQGSDTQYF | TGTGCCAGCAGTCAGGGGTCAGATACGCAGTATTTT
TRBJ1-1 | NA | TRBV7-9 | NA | CASRRAHEAFF | TGTGCCAGCAGACGAGCGCATGAAGCTTTCTTT
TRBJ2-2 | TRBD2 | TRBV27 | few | CASMVAGGTGELFF | TGTGCCAGCATGGTAGCGGGAGGTACCGGGGAGCTGTTTTTT
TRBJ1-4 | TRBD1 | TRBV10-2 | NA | CASSGRQGEGGEKLFF | TGCGCCAGCAGTGGGAGACAGGGAGAAGGTGGTGAAAAACTGTTTTTT